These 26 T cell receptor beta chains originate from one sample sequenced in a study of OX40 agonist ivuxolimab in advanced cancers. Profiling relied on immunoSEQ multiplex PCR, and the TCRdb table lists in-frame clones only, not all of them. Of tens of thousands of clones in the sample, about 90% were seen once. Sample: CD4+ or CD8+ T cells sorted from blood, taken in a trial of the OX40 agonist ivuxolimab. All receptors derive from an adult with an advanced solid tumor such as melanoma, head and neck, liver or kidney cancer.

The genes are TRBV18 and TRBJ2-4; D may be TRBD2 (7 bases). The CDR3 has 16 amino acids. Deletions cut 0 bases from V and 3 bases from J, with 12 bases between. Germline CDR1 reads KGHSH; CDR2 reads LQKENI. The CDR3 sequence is CASSPPGGLGKNIQYF. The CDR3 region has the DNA TGTGCCAGCTCACCACCGGGGGGGCTCGGCAAAAACATTCAGTACTTC.

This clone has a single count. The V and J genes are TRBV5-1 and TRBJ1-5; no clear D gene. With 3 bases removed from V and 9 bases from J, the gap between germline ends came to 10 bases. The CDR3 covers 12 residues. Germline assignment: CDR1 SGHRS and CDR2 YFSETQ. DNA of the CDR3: TGCGCCAGCAGCTCCTCGACACGGCCCCAGCATTTT. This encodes CASSSSTRPQHF. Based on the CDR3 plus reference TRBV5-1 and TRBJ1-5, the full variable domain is KAGVTQTPRYLIKTRGQQVTLSCSPISGHRSVSWYQQTPGQGLQFLFEYFSETQRNKGNFPGRFSGRQFSNSRSEMNVSTLELGDSALYLCASSSSTRPQHFGDGTRLSIL.

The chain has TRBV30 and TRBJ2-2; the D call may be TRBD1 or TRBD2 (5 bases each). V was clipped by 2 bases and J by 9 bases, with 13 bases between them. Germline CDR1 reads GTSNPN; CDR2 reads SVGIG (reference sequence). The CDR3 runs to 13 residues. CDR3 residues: CAWSRGPHRELFF. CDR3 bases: TGTGCCTGGAGTAGGGGACCGCACCGGGAGCTGTTTTTT.

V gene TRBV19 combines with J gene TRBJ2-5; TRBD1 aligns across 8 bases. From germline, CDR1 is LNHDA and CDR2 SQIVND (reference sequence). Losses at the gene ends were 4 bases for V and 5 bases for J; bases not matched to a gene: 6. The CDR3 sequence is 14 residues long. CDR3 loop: CASSTKQGEETQYF. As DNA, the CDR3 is TGTGCCAGTAGTACAAAACAGGGGGAGGAGACCCAGTACTTC. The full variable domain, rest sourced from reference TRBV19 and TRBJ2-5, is DGGITQSPKYLFRKEGQNVTLSCEQNLNHDAMYWYRQDPGQGLRLIYYSQIVNDFQKGDIAEGYSVSREKKESFPLTVTSAQKNPTAFYLCASSTKQGEETQYFGPGTRLLVL.

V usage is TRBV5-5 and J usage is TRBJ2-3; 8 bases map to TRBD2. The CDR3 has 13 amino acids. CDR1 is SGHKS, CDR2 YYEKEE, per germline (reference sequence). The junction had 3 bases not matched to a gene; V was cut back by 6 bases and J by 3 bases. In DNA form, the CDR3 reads TGTGCCAGCAACCCGGGGGGGACAGATACGCAGTATTTT. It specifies CASNPGGTDTQYF.

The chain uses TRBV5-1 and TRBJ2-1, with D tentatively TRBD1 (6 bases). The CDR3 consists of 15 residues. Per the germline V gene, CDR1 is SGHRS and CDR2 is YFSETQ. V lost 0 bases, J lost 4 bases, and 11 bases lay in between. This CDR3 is CASSLGSGQYNEQFF. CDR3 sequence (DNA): TGCGCCAGCAGCTTGGGATCGGGACAATACAATGAGCAGTTCTTC.

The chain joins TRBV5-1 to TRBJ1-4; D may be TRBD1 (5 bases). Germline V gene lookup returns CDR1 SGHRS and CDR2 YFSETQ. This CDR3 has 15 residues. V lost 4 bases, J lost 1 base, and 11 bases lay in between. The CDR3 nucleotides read TGCGCCAGCAGCGAAAGGAGGGGAACTAATGAAAAACTGTTTTTT. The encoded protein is CASSERRGTNEKLFF.

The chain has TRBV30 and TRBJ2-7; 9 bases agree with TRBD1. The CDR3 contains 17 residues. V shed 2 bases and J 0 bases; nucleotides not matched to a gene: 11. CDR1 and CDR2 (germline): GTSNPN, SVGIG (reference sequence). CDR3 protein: CAWSRTGEGTNSYEQYF. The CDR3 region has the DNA TGTGCCTGGAGTCGGACAGGGGAAGGGACGAACTCCTACGAGCAGTACTTC.

Here the CDR3 reads CASSSRWGGSDGELFF. The CDR3 bases are TGTGCCAGCAGTTCCCGGTGGGGTGGGTCCGACGGGGAGCTGTTTTTT. The chain employs TRBV28 and TRBJ2-2; D not certain. Trimming removed 4 bases from V and 7 bases from J, with 19 bases in between. This CDR3 is 16 amino acids long. Germline loops: CDR1 MDHEN, CDR2 SYDVKM.

Here the CDR3 reads CASSPSRDRVLRYTF. Written as DNA, the CDR3 is TGTGCCAGCAGCCCGAGCCGGGACAGGGTTCTTCGATACACCTTC. This chain connects TRBV7-8 to TRBJ1-2; the match to TRBD1 covers 9 bases. Per germline, CDR1 SGHVS and CDR2 FQNEAQ. Unmatched junction bases numbered 15, after V lost 5 bases and J lost 11 bases. The CDR3 runs to 15 residues.

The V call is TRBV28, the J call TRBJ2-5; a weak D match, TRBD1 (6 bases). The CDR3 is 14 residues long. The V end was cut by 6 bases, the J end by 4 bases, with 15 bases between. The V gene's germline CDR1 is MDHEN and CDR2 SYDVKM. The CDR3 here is CASSKGQQRETQYF. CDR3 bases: TGTGCCAGCAGCAAGGGACAACAGAGAGAGACCCAGTACTTC.

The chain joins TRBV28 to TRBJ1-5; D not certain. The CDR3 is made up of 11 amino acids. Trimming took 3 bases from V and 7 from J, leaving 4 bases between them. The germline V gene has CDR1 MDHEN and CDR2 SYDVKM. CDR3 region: CASSLKQPQHF. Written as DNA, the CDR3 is TGTGCCAGCAGTTTGAAGCAGCCCCAGCATTTT.

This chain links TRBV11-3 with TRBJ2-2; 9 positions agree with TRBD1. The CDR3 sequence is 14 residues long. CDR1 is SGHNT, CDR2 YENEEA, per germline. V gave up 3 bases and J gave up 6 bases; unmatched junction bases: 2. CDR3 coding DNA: TGTGCCAGCAGCTTCGGACAGGGGTCCGGGGAGCTGTTTTTT. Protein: CASSFGQGSGELFF. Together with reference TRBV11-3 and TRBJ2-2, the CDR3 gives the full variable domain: EAGVVQSPRYKIIEKKQPVAFWCNPISGHNTLYWYLQNLGQGPELLIRYENEEAVDDSQLPKDRFSAERLKGVDSTLKIQPAELGDSAVYLCASSFGQGSGELFFGEGSRLTVL.

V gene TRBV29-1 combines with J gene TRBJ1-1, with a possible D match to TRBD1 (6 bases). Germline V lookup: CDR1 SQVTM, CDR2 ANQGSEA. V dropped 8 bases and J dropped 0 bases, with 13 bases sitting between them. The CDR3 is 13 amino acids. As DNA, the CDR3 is TGCAGCTCCCGGAGGGGGATGAACACTGAAGCTTTCTTT. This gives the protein CSSRRGMNTEAFF. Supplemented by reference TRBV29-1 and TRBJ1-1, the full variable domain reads SAVISQKPSRDICQRGTSLTIQCQVDSQVTMMFWYRQQPGQSLTLIATANQGSEATYESGFVIDKFPISRPNLTFSTLTVSNMSPEDSSIYLCSSRRGMNTEAFFGQGTRLTVV.

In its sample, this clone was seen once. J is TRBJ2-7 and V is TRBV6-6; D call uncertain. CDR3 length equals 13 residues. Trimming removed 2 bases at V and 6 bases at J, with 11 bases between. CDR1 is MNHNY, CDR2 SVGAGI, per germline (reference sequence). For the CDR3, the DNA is TGTGCCAGCAGTTACGCCCGGTTGGGCGAGCAGTACTTC. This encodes CASSYARLGEQYF.

The CDR3 DNA reads as TGTGCCTGGAGTGTAGGGACAGGGGATCAGCCCCAGCATTTT. Translating it yields CAWSVGTGDQPQHF. The chain has TRBV30 and TRBJ1-5, with 10 bases that match TRBD1. Germline V CDR1 and CDR2: GTSNPN, SVGIG (reference sequence). J gave up 5 bases and V 0 bases, and 1 base lay outside the gene matches. The CDR3 has 14 residues.

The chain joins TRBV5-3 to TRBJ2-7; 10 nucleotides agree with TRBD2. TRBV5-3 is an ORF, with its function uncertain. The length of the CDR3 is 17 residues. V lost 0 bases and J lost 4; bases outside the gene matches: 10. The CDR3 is CARSLGVAGGGSYEQYF. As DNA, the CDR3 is TGTGCCAGAAGCTTGGGGGTAGCGGGAGGTGGTAGTTACGAGCAGTACTTC.

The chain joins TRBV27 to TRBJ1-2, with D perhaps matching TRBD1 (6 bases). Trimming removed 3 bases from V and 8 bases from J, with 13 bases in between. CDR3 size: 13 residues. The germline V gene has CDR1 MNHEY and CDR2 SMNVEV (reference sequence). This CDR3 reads CASSFAGANGYTF. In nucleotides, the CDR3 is TGTGCCAGCAGTTTTGCAGGGGCAAACGGCTACACCTTC.

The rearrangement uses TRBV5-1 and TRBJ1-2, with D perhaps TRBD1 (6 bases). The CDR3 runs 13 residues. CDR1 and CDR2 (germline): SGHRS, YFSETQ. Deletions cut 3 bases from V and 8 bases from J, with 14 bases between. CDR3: CASSWTDVEGYTF. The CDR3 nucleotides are TGCGCCAGCAGCTGGACAGACGTGGAGGGCTACACCTTC.

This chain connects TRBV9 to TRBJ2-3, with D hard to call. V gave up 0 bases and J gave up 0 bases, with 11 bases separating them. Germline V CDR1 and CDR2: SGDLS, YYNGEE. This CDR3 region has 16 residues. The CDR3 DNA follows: TGTGCCAGCAGCGTAGCCAGGTTTCACAGCACAGATACGCAGTATTTT. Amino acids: CASSVARFHSTDTQYF.

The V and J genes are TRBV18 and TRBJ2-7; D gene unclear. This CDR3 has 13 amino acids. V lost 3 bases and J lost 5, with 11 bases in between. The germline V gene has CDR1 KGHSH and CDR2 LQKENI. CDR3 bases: TGTGCCAGCTCACCCCCGGTACTAAACGAGCAGTACTTC. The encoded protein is CASSPPVLNEQYF.

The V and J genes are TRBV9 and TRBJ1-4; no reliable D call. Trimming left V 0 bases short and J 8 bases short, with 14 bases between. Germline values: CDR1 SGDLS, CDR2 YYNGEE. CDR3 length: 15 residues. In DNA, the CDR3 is TGTGCCAGCAGCGTAGTAAGGGAGTTGGTCGAAAAACTGTTTTTT. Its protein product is CASSVVRELVEKLFF. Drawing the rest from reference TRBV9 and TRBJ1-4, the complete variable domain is DSGVTQTPKHLITATGQRVTLRCSPRSGDLSVYWYQQSLDQGLQFLIQYYNGEERAKGNILERFSAQQFPDLHSELNLSSLELGDSALYFCASSVVRELVEKLFFGSGTQLSVL.

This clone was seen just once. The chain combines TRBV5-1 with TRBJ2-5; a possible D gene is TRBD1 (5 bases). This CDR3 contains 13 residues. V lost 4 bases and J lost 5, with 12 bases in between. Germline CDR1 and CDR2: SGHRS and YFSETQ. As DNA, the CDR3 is TGCGCCAGCAGCCGCCAGGGTGTGGAGACCCAGTACTTC. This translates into CASSRQGVETQYF.

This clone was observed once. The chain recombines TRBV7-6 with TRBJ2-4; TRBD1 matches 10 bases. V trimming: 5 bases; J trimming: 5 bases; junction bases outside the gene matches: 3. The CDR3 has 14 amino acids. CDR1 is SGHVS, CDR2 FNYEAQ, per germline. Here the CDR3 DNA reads TGTGCCAGCAGCCCGGGGACAGGGGAAAACATTCAGTACTTC. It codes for CASSPGTGENIQYF. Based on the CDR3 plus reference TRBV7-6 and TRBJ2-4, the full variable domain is GAGVSQSPRYKVTKRGQDVALRCDPISGHVSLYWYRQALGQGPEFLTYFNYEAQQDKSGLPNDRFSAERPEGSISTLTIQRTEQRDSAMYRCASSPGTGENIQYFGAGTRLSVL.

CDR3 nucleotides: TGTGCCAGCAGCTTGAGGAGGGAGACTGTCGAGCAGTACTTC. Residues: CASSLRRETVEQYF. The chain combines TRBV7-2 with TRBJ2-7; D possibly corresponds to TRBD2 (6 bases). Germline values: CDR1 SGHTA, CDR2 FQGNSA. The CDR3 contains 14 residues. Deletions cut 3 bases from V and 6 bases from J, with 15 bases between.

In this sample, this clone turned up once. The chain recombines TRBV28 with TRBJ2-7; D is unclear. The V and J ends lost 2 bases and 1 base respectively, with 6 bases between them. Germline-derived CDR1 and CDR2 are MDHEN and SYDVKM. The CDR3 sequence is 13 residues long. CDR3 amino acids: CASSLMASYEQYF. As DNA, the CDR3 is TGTGCCAGCAGTTTAATGGCATCCTACGAGCAGTACTTC.